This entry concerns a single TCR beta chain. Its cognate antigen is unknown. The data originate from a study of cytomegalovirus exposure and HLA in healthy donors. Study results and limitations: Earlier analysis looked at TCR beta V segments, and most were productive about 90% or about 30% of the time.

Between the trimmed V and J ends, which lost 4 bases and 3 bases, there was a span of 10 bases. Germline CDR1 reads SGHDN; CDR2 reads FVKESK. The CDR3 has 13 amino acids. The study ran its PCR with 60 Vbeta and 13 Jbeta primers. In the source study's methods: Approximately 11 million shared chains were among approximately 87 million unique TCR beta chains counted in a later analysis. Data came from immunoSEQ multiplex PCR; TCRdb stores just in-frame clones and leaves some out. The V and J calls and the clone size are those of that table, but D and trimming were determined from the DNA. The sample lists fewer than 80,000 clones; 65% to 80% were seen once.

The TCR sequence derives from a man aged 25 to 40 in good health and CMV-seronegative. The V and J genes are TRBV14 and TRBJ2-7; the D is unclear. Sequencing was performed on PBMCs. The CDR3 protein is CASSRNTDYEQYF. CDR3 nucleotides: TGTGCCAGCAGCCGGAATACAGACTACGAGCAGTACTTC.